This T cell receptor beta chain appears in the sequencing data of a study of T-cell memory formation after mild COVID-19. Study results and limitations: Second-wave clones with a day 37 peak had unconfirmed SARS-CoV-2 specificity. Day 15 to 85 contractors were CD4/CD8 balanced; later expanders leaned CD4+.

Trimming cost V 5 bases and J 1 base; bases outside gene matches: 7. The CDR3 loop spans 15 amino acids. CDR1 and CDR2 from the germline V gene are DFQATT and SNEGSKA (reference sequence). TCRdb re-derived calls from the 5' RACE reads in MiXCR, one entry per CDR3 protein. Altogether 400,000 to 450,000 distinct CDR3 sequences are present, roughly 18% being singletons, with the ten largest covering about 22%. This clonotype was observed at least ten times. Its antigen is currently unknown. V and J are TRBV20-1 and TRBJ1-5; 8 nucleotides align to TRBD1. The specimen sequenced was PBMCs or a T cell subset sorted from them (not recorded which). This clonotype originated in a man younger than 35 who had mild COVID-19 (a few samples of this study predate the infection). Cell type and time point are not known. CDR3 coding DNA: TGCAGTGCTGCTGGACAGGGTAGGAGCAATCAGCCCCAGCATTTT. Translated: CSAAGQGRSNQPQHF.